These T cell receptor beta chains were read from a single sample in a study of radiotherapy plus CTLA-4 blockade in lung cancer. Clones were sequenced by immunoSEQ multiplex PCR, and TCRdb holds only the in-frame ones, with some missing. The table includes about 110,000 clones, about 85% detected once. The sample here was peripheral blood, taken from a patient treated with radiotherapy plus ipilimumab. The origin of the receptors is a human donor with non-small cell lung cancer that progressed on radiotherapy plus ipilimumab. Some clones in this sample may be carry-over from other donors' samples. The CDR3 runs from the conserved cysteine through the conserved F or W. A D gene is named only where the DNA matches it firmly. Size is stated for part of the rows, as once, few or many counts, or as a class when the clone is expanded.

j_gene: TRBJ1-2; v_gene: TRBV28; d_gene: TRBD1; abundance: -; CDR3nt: TGTGCCAGCAGTTTGCTTGGGGACAGGGGAGTTTCTAACTATGGCTACACCTTC; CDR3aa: CASSLLGDRGVSNYGYTF
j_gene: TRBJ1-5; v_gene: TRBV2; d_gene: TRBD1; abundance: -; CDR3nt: TGTGCCAGCAGCGCGGGACAGGGCAATCAGCCCCAGCATTTT; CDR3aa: CASSAGQGNQPQHF
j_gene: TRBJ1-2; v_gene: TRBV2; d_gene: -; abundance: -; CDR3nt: TGTGCCAGCAGTGGACAGGTTTTAGCTAACTATGGCTACACCTTC; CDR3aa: CASSGQVLANYGYTF
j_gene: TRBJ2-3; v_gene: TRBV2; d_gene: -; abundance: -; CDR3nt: TGTGCCAGCACCCCGAACCACGGGGATACGCAGTATTTT; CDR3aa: CASTPNHGDTQYF
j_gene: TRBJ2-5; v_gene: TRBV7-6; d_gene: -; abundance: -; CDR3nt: TGTGCCAGCAGCGGGGGAGCCTGGGAAGAGACCCAGTACTTC; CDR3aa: CASSGGAWEETQYF
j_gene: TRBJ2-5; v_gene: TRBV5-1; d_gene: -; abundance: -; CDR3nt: TGCGCCAGCAGCCCTGCGGGCGGCCAAGAGACCCAGTACTTC; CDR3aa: CASSPAGGQETQYF
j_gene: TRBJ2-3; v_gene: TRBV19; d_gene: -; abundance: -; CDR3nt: TGTGCCAGTAGTATAGATATCGCCCGGCGGGACACAGATACGCAGTATTTT; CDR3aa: CASSIDIARRDTDTQYF
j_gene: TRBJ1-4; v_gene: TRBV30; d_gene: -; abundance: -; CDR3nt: TGTGCCTGGAGCAGAGAGACAAGTACATTTTTT; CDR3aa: CAWSRETSTFF
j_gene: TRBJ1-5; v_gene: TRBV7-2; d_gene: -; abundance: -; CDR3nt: TGTGCCAGCAGCTTAGTACAACAGCCCCAGCATTTT; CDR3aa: CASSLVQQPQHF
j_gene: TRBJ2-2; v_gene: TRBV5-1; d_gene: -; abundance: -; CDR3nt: TGCGCCAGCCAAGAGGGTACCGGCACCGGGGAGCTGTTTTTT; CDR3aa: CASQEGTGTGELFF
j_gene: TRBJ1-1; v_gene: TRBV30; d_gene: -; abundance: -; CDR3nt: TGTGCCTGGAACGTAGGGGGGAACACTGAAGCTTTCTTT; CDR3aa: CAWNVGGNTEAFF
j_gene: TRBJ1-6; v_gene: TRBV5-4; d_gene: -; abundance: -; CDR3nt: TGTGCCAGCGGATATGAAACCGGAGGCCAGAGAATTTCGGCCCTCCACTTT; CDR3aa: CASGYETGGQRISALHF
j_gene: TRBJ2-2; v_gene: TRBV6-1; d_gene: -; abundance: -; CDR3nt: TGTGCCAGCAGACCTGAGCAGGGGAACACCGGGGAGCTGTTTTTT; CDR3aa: CASRPEQGNTGELFF
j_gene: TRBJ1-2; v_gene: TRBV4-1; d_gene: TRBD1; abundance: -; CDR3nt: TGCGCCAGCAGCGAAGAACCCGGGACAGCTTATGGCTACACCTTC; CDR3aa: CASSEEPGTAYGYTF
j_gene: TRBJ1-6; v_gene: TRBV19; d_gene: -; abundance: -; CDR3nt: TGTGCCAGTAGAGGCTTTCGGGGGGGACCCCTCCACTTT; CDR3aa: CASRGFRGGPLHF
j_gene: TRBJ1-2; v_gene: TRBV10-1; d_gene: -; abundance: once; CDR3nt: TGCGCCACTCAGGGCTCGTCCTGGGGTGGCTACACCTTC; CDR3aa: CATQGSSWGGYTF
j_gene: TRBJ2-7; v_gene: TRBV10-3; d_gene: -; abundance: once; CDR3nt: TGTGCCATCACGGGCACGGCCTACGAGCAGTACTTC; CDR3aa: CAITGTAYEQYF
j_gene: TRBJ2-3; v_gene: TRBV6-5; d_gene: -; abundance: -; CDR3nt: TGTGCCAGCAGAGGGGTAATTACTAGCACAGATACGCAGTATTTT; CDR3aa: CASRGVITSTDTQYF
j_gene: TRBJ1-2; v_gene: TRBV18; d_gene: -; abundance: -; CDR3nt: TGTGCCAGCTCATCCGAATTGTTAAACTATGGCTACACCTTC; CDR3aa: CASSSELLNYGYTF
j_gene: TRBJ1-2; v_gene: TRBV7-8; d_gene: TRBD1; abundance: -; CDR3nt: TGTGCCAGCAGCCCCCAGGACAGGGCTTCGTTCGGCTACACCTTC; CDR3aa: CASSPQDRASFGYTF
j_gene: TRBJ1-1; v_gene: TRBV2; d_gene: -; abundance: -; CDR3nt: TGTGCCAGCCATAGGGTTGTGAACACTGAAGCTTTCTTT; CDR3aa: CASHRVVNTEAFF
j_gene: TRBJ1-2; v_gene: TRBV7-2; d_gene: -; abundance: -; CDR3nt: TGTGCCAGCAGCTCAGGGGTAGGCTATGGCTACACCTTC; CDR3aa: CASSSGVGYGYTF